The sequence of this T cell receptor (beta chain) was determined in a study of regulatory T cells in long-lasting Graves disease. iRepertoire HTBI primers and Arm-PCR of CDR3 regions built TCR beta libraries. TCRdb passed the multiplex PCR reads through MiXCR, listing each CDR3 protein once. This table holds about 430,000 distinct CDR3 sequences, approximately 22% found once. V dropped 6 bases and J dropped 4 bases, with 21 bases sitting between them. Per the germline V gene, CDR1 is MNHEY and CDR2 is SMNVEV (reference sequence). The length of the CDR3 is 17 residues. As to time point: persistent/refractory GD, antithyroid drugs over 5 years with positive TRAb. The TCR library used RNA extracted from PBMCs.

Here the sequenced sample was peripheral blood mononuclear cells (PBMCs), taken when the disease was refractory, from a patient treated with antithyroid drugs. The receptor was derived from a female donor with Graves disease. The gene calls are TRBV27 and TRBJ2-2; the D gene could be TRBD1 or TRBD2 (5 bases each). CDR3 region: CASRGWWGSVGTGELFF. CDR3 nucleotides: TGTGCCAGCAGGGGGTGGTGGGGGAGCGTGGGCACCGGGGAGCTGTTTTTT.